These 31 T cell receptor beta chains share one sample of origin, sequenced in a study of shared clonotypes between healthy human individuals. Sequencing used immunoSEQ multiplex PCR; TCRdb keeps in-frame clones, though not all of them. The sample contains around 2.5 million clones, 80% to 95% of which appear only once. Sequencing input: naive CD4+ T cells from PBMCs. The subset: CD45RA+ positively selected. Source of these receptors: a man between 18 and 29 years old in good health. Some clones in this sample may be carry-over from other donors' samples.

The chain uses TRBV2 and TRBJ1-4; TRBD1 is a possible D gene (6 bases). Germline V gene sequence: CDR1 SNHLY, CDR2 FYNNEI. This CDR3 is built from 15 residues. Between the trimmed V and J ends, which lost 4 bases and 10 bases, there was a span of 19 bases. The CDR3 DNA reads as TGTGCCAGCAGTGTCGCAGGGGCGCAGTCTGGAAAACTGTTTTTT. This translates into CASSVAGAQSGKLFF. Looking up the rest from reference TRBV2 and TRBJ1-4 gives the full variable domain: EPEVTQTPSHQVTQMGQEVILRCVPISNHLYFYWYRQILGQKVEFLVSFYNNEISEKSEIFDDQFSVERPDGSNFTLKIRSTKLEDSAMYFCASSVAGAQSGKLFFGSGTQLSVL.

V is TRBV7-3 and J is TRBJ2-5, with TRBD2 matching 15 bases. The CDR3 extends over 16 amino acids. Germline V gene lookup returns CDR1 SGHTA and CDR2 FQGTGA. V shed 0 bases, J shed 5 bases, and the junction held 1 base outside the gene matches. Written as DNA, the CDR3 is TGTGCCAGCAGCTTAACCGGGACTAGCGGGGGGGAGACCCAGTACTTC. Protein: CASSLTGTSGGETQYF.

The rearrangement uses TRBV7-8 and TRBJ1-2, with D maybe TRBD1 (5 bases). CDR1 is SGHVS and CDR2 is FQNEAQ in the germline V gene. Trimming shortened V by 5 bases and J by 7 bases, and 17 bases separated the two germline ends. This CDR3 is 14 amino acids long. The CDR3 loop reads CASSQIDRRGGYTF. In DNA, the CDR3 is TGTGCCAGCAGCCAGATTGACAGAAGGGGTGGCTACACCTTC.

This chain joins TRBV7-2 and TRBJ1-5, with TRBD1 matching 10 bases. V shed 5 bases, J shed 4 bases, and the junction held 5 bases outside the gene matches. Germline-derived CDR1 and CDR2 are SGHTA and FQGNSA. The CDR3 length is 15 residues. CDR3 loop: CASSAGQGWNQPQHF. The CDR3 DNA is TGTGCCAGCAGCGCGGGACAGGGGTGGAATCAGCCCCAGCATTTT.

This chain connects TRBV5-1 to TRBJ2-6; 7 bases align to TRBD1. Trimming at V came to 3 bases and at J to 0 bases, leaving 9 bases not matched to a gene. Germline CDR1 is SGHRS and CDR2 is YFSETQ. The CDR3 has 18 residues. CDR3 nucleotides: TGCGCCAGCAGCTCCTGGACAGGCTCCGACTCTGGGGCCAACGTCCTGACTTTC. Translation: CASSSWTGSDSGANVLTF.

The CDR3 protein is CASRLSSRDRAPNEQFF. CDR3 nucleotides: TGTGCAAGTCGCTTATCTTCCCGGGACAGGGCCCCCAATGAGCAGTTCTTC. This chain uses TRBV12-2 with TRBJ2-1; no DNA check was done on the table's D call, TRBD1. TRBV12-2 is reported as a pseudogene. The CDR3 has 17 amino acids.

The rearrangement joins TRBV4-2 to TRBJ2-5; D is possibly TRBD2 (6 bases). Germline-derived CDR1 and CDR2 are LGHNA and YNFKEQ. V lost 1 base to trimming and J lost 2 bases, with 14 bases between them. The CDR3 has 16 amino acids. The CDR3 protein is CASSQAAAGRQETQYF. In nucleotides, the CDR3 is TGTGCCAGCAGCCAAGCGGCAGCGGGTAGGCAAGAGACCCAGTACTTC.

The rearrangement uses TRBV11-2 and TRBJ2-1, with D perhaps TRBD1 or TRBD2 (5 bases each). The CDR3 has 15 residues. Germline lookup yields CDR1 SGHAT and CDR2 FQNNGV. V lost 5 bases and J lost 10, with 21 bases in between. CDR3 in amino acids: CASSPMGRGWEEQFF. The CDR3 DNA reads TGTGCCAGCAGCCCAATGGGACGCGGGTGGGAGGAGCAGTTCTTC. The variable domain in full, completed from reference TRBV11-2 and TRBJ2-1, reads EAGVAQSPRYKIIEKRQSVAFWCNPISGHATLYWYQQILGQGPKLLIQFQNNGVVDDSQLPKDRFSAERLKGVDSTLKIQPAKLEDSAVYLCASSPMGRGWEEQFFGPGTRLTVL.

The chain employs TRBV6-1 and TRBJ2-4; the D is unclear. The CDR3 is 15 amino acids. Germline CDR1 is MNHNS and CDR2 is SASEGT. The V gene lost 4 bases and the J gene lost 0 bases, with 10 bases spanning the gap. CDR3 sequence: CASSGTPLAKNIQYF. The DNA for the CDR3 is TGTGCCAGCAGTGGGACGCCACTAGCCAAAAACATTCAGTACTTC.

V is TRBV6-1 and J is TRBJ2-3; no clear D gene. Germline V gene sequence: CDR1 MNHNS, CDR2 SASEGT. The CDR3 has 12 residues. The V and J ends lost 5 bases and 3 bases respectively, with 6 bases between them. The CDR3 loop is CASSPSTDTQYF. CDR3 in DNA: TGTGCCAGCAGTCCCAGTACAGATACGCAGTATTTT.

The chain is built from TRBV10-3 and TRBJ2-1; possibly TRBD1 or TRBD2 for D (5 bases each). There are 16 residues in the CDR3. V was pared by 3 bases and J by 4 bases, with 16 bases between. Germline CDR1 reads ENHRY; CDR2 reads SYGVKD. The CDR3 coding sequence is TGTGCCATCAGTGATTTACTAGGTGGGGGATACAATGAGCAGTTCTTC. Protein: CAISDLLGGGYNEQFF.

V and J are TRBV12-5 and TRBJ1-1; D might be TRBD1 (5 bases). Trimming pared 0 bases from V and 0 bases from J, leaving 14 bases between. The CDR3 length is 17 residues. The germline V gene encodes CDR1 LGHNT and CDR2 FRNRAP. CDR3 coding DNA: TGTGCTAGTGGTTTGGTAAGCGTGGGGGGGATGAACACTGAAGCTTTCTTT. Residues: CASGLVSVGGMNTEAFF.

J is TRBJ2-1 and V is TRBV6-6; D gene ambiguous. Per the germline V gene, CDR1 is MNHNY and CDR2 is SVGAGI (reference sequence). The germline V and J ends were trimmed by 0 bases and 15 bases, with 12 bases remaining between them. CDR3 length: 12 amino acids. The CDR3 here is CASSYSGEVLFF. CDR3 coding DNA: TGTGCCAGCAGTTACTCAGGAGAAGTGCTGTTCTTC.

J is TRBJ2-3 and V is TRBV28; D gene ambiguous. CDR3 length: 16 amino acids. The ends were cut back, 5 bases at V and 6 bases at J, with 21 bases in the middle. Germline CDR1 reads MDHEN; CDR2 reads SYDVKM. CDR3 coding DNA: TGTGCCAGCAGTCCCTCCGGATTTAGGTCCGTGGATACGCAGTATTTT. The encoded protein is CASSPSGFRSVDTQYF.

In DNA, the CDR3 is TGTGCCAGCCTAGATACTACTAGCGTTTCGAACACCGGGGAGCTGTTTTTT. Its protein is CASLDTTSVSNTGELFF. V gene TRBV18 combines with J gene TRBJ2-2; TRBD2 aligns across 7 bases. V lost 8 bases and J lost 0; bases outside the gene matches: 12. Germline loops: CDR1 KGHSH, CDR2 LQKENI. This CDR3 is built from 17 residues.

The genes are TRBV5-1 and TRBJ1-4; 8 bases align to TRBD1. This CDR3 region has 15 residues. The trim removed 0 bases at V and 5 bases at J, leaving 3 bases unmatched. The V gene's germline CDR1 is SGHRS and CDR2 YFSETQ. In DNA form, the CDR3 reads TGCGCCAGCAGCTTGGAGACAGGGGTCAATGAAAAACTGTTTTTT. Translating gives CASSLETGVNEKLFF.

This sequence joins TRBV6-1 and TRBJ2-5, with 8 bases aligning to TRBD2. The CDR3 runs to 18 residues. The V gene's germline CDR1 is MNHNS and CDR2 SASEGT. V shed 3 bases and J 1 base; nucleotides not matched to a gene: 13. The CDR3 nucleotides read TGTGCCAGCAGTGAGAGTTTAAGACCTAGCGGGTTCCAAGAGACCCAGTACTTC. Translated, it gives CASSESLRPSGFQETQYF.

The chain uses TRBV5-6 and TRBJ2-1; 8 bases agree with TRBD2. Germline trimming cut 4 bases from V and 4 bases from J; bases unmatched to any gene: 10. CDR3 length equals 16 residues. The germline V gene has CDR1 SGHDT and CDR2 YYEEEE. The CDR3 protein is CASSPAAASGYNEQFF. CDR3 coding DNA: TGTGCCAGCAGCCCGGCCGCGGCTAGCGGGTACAATGAGCAGTTCTTC.

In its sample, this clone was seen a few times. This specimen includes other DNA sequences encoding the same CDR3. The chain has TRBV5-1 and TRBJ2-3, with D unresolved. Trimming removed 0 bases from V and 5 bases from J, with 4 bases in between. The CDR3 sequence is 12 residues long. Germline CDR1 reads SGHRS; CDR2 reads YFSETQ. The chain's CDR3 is CASSLAGDTQYF. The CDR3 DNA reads TGCGCCAGCAGCTTGGCCGGAGATACGCAGTATTTT.

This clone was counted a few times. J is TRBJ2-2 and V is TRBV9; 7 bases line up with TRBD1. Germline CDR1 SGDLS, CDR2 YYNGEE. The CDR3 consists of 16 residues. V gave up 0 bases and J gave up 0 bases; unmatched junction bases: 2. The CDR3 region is CASSVAGTANTGELFF. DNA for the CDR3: TGTGCCAGCAGCGTAGCGGGGACAGCGAACACCGGGGAGCTGTTTTTT.

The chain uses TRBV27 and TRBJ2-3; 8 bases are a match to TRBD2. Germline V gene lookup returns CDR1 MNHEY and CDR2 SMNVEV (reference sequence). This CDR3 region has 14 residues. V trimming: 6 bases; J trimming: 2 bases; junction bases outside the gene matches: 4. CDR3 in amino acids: CASSRGLATDTQYF. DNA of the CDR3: TGTGCCAGCAGCCGCGGACTAGCCACAGATACGCAGTATTTT.

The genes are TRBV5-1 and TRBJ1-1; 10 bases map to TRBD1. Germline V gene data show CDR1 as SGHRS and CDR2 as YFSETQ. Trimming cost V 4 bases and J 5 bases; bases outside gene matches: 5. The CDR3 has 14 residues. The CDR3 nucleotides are TGCGCCAGCAGCCGGACAGGGGGACGGACTGAAGCTTTCTTT. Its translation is CASSRTGGRTEAFF.

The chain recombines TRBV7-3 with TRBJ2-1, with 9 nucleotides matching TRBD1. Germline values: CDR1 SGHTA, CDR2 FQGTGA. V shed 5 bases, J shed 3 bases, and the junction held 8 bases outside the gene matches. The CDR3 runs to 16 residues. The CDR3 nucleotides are TGTGCCAGCAGCGAAGGGGGGACAGGGAACTACAATGAGCAGTTCTTC. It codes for CASSEGGTGNYNEQFF.

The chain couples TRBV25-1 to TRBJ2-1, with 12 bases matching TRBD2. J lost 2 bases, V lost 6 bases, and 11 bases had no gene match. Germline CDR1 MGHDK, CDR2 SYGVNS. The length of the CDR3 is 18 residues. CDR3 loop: CASSQGLAGSGAYNEQFF. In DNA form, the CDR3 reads TGTGCCAGCAGCCAGGGACTAGCGGGCTCAGGCGCCTACAATGAGCAGTTCTTC.

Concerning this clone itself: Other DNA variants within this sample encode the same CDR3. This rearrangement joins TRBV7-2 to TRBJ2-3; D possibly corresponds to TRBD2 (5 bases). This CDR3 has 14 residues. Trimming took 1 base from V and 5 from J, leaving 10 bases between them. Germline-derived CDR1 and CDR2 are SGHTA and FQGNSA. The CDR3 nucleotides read TGTGCCAGCAGCTTAGTTCTAGCCGGAGATACGCAGTATTTT. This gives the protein CASSLVLAGDTQYF.

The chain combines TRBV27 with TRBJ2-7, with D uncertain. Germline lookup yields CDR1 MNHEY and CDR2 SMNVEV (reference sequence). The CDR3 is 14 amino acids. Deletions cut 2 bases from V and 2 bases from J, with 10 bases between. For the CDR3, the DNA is TGTGCCAGCAGTTTAATGGCGGCTACCTACGAGCAGTACTTC. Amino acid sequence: CASSLMAATYEQYF.

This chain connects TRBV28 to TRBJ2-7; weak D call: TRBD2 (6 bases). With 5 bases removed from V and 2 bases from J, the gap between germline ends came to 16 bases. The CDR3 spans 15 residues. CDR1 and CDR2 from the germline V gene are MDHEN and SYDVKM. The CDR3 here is CASSPPLWRAYEQYF. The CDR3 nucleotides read TGTGCCAGCAGTCCCCCCCTGTGGAGGGCCTACGAGCAGTACTTC.

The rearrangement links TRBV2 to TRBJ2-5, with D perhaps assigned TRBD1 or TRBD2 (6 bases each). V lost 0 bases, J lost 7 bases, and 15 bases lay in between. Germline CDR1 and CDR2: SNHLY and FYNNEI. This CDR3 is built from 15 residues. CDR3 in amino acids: CASSEALRGLGTQYF. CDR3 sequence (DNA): TGTGCCAGCAGTGAAGCGCTTCGGGGGCTGGGGACCCAGTACTTC.

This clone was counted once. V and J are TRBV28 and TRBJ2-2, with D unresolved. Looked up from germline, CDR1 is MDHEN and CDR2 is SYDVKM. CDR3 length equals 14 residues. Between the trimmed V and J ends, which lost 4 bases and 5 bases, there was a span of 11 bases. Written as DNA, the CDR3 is TGTGCCAGCAGTTCTCCAGGATTTACCGGGGAGCTGTTTTTT. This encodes CASSSPGFTGELFF.

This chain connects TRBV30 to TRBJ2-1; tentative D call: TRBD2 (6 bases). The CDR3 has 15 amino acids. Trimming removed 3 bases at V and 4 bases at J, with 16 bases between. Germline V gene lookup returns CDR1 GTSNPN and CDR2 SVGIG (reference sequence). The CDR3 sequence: CAWRSLRDLYNEQFF. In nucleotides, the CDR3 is TGTGCCTGGAGGTCTCTCCGGGACTTGTACAATGAGCAGTTCTTC.

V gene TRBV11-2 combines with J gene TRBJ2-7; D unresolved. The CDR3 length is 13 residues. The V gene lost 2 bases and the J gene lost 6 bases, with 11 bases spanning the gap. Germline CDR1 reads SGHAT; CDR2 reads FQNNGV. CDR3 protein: CASSLSRVGEQYF. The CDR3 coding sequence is TGTGCCAGCAGCTTAAGCCGGGTGGGCGAGCAGTACTTC.